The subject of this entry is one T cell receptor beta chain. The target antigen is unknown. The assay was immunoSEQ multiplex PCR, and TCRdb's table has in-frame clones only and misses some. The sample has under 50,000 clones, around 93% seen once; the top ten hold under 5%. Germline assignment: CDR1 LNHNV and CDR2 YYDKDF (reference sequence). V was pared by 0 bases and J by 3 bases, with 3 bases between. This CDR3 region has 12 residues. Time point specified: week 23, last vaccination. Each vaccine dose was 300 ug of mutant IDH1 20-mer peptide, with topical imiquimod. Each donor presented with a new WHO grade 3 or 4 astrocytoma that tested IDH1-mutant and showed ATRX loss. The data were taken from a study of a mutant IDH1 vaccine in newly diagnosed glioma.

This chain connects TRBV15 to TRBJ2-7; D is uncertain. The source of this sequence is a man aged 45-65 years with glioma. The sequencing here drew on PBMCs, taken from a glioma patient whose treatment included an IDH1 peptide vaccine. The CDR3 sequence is CATSRDYYEQYF. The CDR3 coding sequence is TGTGCCACCAGCAGAGATTACTACGAGCAGTACTTC.